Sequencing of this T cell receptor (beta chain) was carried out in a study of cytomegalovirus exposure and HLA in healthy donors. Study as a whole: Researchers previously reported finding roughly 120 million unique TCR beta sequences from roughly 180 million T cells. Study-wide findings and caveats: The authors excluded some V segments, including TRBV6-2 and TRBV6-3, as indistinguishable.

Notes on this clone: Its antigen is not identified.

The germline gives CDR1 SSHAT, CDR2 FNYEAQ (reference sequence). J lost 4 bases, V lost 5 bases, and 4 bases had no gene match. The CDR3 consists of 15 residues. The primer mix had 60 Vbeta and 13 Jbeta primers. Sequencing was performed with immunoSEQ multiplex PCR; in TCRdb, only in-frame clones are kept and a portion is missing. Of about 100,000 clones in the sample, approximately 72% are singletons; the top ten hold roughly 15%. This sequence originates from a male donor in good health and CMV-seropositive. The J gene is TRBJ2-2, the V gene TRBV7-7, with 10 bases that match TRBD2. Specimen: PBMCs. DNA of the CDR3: TGTGCCAGCAGCCCTCTAGCGGGGGCCACCGGGGAGCTGTTTTTT. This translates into CASSPLAGATGELFF.